These T cell receptor beta chains were read from a single sample in a study of blood T cell repertoires in COVID-19. Assay used: immunoSEQ multiplex PCR; TCRdb lists only in-frame clones, some missing. The top ten clones hold 10% of a sample with roughly 92,000 clones, about nine tenths of them seen once. Sequenced: peripheral blood. These receptors originate from a man in his fifties with acute or convalescent COVID-19. The CDR3 runs from the conserved cysteine through the conserved F or W. The D gene is left open where the match is weak. A row's size may be missing; if present it is once, few, many or a size class.

d_gene	v_gene	abundance	j_gene	CDR3nt	CDR3aa
TRBD1	TRBV5-1	NA	TRBJ1-1	TGCGCCAGCAGCTTAGACAGGGGAGGGATCACTGAAGCTTTCTTT	CASSLDRGGITEAFF
NA	TRBV5-5	NA	TRBJ1-2	TGTGCCAAGATGGGGGGAAATGGCTATGGCTACACCTTC	CAKMGGNGYGYTF
NA	TRBV11-2	NA	TRBJ2-7	TGTGCCAGCAGCTTCTCAGGGATAATCGACGAGCAGTACTTC	CASSFSGIIDEQYF
TRBD2	TRBV9	NA	TRBJ2-1	TGTGCCAGCAGCGTAGGTAGCGGGGGACCCTCCTACAATGAGCAGTTCTTC	CASSVGSGGPSYNEQFF
NA	TRBV12-3/TRBV12-4	NA	TRBJ1-5	TGTGCCAGCAGTTTTGGGGGGTGGCCCCAGCATTTT	CASSFGGWPQHF
NA	TRBV5-6	NA	TRBJ2-7	TGTGCCAGCAGCTCATACCGGGCAGGGGTCTACGAGCAGTACTTC	CASSSYRAGVYEQYF
TRBD2	TRBV4-2	NA	TRBJ2-1	TGTGCCAGCAGCGTAAGCGGGATCTATCATGAGCAGTTCTTC	CASSVSGIYHEQFF
NA	TRBV7-2	NA	TRBJ1-5	TGTGCCAGCAGCTGGGGGGTGGCGCAGCCCCAGCATTTT	CASSWGVAQPQHF
NA	TRBV19	NA	TRBJ1-1	TGTGCCAGTAGTTACAGGGAGAACACTGAAGCTTTCTTT	CASSYRENTEAFF
TRBD1	TRBV27	NA	TRBJ1-3	TGTGCCAGCCAGAGCGGGACAGGCCTCTCTGGAAACACCATATATTTT	CASQSGTGLSGNTIYF
NA	TRBV19	once	TRBJ1-1	TGTGCCAGTAGCCCCCGGGACTTTTGGAACACTGAAGCTTTCTTT	CASSPRDFWNTEAFF
NA	TRBV19	NA	TRBJ1-1	TGTGCCAGTGTTTTCGGCACTGAAGCTTTCTTT	CASVFGTEAFF
NA	TRBV11-2	NA	TRBJ2-4	TGTGCCAGCAGCTTAGATAACAGAAAGGCTCCCTTAGCCAAAAACATTCAGTACTTC	CASSLDNRKAPLAKNIQYF
TRBD1	TRBV28	NA	TRBJ1-1	TGTGCCAGCAGCCGCACCGGGACAGGCGTCACTGAAGCTTTCTTT	CASSRTGTGVTEAFF
NA	TRBV14	once	TRBJ1-6	TGTGCCAGCAGCCAAGGGAAGTCATCCAGGGATAATTCACCCCTCCACTTT	CASSQGKSSRDNSPLHF
TRBD1	TRBV7-8	NA	TRBJ1-3	TGTGCCAGCAGCTTAGTAGGACAGGGGTCTGGAAACACCATATATTTT	CASSLVGQGSGNTIYF
TRBD1	TRBV10-3	NA	TRBJ1-1	TGTGCCATCAGTCTACAGGGGGCGCCGACTGAAGCTTTCTTT	CAISLQGAPTEAFF
NA	TRBV9	NA	TRBJ1-2	TGTGCCAGCAGCTCCAGAACCAACGGGTACTATGGCTACACCTTC	CASSSRTNGYYGYTF
NA	TRBV12-3/TRBV12-4	NA	TRBJ1-5	TGTGCCAGCAGGCCCGGGGACAATCAGCCCCAGCATTTT	CASRPGDNQPQHF
NA	TRBV18	NA	TRBJ2-1	TGTGCCAGCTCACCAATTGGGGAGAATGAGCAGTTCTTC	CASSPIGENEQFF
TRBD1	TRBV5-1	NA	TRBJ2-1	TGCGCCAGCAGCTTGTTGGGACAGGGGATAAATGAGCAGTTCTTC	CASSLLGQGINEQFF